The 16 T cell receptor beta chains given below trace back to one sample, sequenced in a study of control samples from healthy donors and cancer patients. Some clones are missing from TCRdb's copy, which holds only in-frame ones; the method was immunoSEQ multiplex PCR. This sample yields roughly 100,000 clones, of which more than 85% are seen a single time; 15% to 20% belongs to the top ten. Source material: PBMCs. The receptors derive from a man aged 55 to 69 with lung cancer.

Only one count was recorded for this clone. CDR3 amino acids: CASSLDYTVTGYTF. In DNA, the CDR3 is TGCGCCAGCAGCTTGGACTATACAGTTACTGGCTACACCTTC. The rearrangement uses TRBV5-1 and TRBJ1-2; no reliable D call. Germline lookup yields CDR1 SGHRS and CDR2 YFSETQ. This CDR3 is built from 14 residues. The V end lost 0 bases, the J end lost 7 bases, and 13 bases lay between the germline ends. Full variable domain (rest looked up from reference TRBV5-1 and TRBJ1-2): KAGVTQTPRYLIKTRGQQVTLSCSPISGHRSVSWYQQTPGQGLQFLFEYFSETQRNKGNFPGRFSGRQFSNSRSEMNVSTLELGDSALYLCASSLDYTVTGYTFGSGTRLTVV.

The chain is built from TRBV9 and TRBJ1-5, with 8 bases lining up with TRBD1. Per the germline V gene, CDR1 is SGDLS and CDR2 is YYNGEE. The CDR3 contains 17 residues. J gave up 6 bases and V 0 bases, and 11 bases lay outside the gene matches. As DNA, the CDR3 is TGTGCCAGCAGCGTAGGGCCGGACAGGGATAATAGTCAGCCCCAGCATTTT. Protein product: CASSVGPDRDNSQPQHF.

V is TRBV11-3 and J is TRBJ1-1; 10 positions match TRBD1. V gave up 6 bases and J gave up 4 bases; unmatched junction bases: 5. The CDR3 is 14 amino acids. Germline loops: CDR1 SGHNT, CDR2 YENEEA. The CDR3 here is CASRRTGGVTEAFF. CDR3 nucleotide sequence: TGTGCCAGCAGAAGGACAGGGGGTGTCACTGAAGCTTTCTTT.

This chain connects TRBV27 to TRBJ1-3; D might be TRBD1 (6 bases). The germline V and J ends were trimmed by 5 bases and 2 bases, with 13 bases remaining between them. There are 15 residues in the CDR3. Germline CDR1 MNHEY, CDR2 SMNVEV (reference sequence). For the CDR3, the DNA is TGTGCCAGCAGTCGAAACAGGGCCACTGGAAACACCATATATTTT. Protein sequence: CASSRNRATGNTIYF.

The chain links TRBV14 to TRBJ2-7; D remains ambiguous. The length of the CDR3 is 12 residues. V was cut by 4 bases and J by 4 bases, with 8 bases left in between. Germline V lookup: CDR1 SGHDN, CDR2 FVKESK. CDR3 protein: CASSRVSYEQYF. CDR3 nucleotide sequence: TGTGCCAGCAGCCGAGTAAGTTACGAGCAGTACTTC. Supplemented by reference TRBV14 and TRBJ2-7, the full variable domain reads EAGVTQFPSHSVIEKGQTVTLRCDPISGHDNLYWYRRVMGKEIKFLLHFVKESKQDESGMPNNRFLAERTGGTYSTLKVQPAELEDSGVYFCASSRVSYEQYFGPGTRLTVT.

This chain connects TRBV5-1 to TRBJ1-2, with D perhaps TRBD1 (5 bases). The germline V and J ends were trimmed by 0 bases and 0 bases, with 15 bases remaining between them. Germline V CDR1 and CDR2: SGHRS, YFSETQ. CDR3 length equals 17 residues. The CDR3 spells CASSLEGSTATNYGYTF. The DNA of the CDR3 is TGCGCCAGCAGCTTGGAAGGTTCGACAGCTACTAACTATGGCTACACCTTC.

This chain joins TRBV7-9 and TRBJ1-4; D uncertain. The length of the CDR3 is 15 residues. The V end lost 1 base, the J end lost 2 bases, and 8 bases lay between the germline ends. Germline V gene data show CDR1 as SEHNR and CDR2 as FQNEAQ (reference sequence). CDR3 residues: CASSLEGTTNEKLFF. Here the CDR3 DNA reads TGTGCCAGCAGCTTAGAGGGCACCACTAATGAAAAACTGTTTTTT.

This chain links TRBV9 with TRBJ2-3, with D unresolved. V lost 0 bases and J lost 1, with 12 bases in between. There are 16 residues in the CDR3. Germline loops: CDR1 SGDLS, CDR2 YYNGEE. The CDR3 region is CASSVAGESGTDTQYF. CDR3 coding DNA: TGTGCCAGCAGCGTAGCTGGAGAGAGCGGCACAGATACGCAGTATTTT.

This clone appeared a few times. This chain connects TRBV7-3 to TRBJ2-5; D is possibly TRBD2 (6 bases). The V and J ends lost 5 bases and 3 bases respectively, with 16 bases between them. This CDR3 comprises 15 residues. The germline gives CDR1 SGHTA, CDR2 FQGTGA. The CDR3, as DNA: TGTGCCAGCAGCCCCGCGATAGCGGCTAAAGAGACCCAGTACTTC. Its translation is CASSPAIAAKETQYF.

This rearrangement joins TRBV27 to TRBJ1-2; perhaps TRBD1 as D (6 bases). Trimming removed 3 bases at V and 7 bases at J, with 12 bases between. Germline values: CDR1 MNHEY, CDR2 SMNVEV (reference sequence). This CDR3 comprises 13 residues. Here the CDR3 DNA reads TGTGCCAGCAGTTTGAAGCAGGGGTTTGGCTACACCTTC. Its translation: CASSLKQGFGYTF.

The gene calls are TRBV20-1 and TRBJ1-4; TRBD1 agrees at 7 bases. The CDR3 sequence is 13 residues long. Germline CDR1 and CDR2: DFQATT and SNEGSKA (reference sequence). Trimming at V came to 3 bases and at J to 7 bases, leaving 5 bases not matched to a gene. The CDR3 reads CSASLGGGEKLFF. The CDR3 region has the DNA TGCAGTGCTAGTCTAGGGGGCGGTGAAAAACTGTTTTTT.

The gene calls are TRBV3-1 (or the pseudogene TRBV3-2) and TRBJ1-1, with D tentatively TRBD1 (6 bases). Deletions cut 3 bases from V and 8 bases from J, with 13 bases between. The CDR3 extends over 13 amino acids. Looked up from germline, CDR1 is LGHDT and CDR2 is YNNKEL (reference sequence). The CDR3 DNA sequence: TGTGCCAGCAGCCAGATGAGGACAGCGGAAGCTTTCTTT. Translation: CASSQMRTAEAFF.

This clone was seen only once. This chain links TRBV11-2 with TRBJ1-4; D is unresolved. CDR1 is SGHAT, CDR2 FQNNGV, per germline. CDR3 length: 15 amino acids. Trimming took 4 bases from V and 4 from J, leaving 13 bases between them. The CDR3 is CASSYRRKSNEKLFF. The CDR3 DNA reads TGTGCCAGCAGCTACCGCAGGAAAAGTAATGAAAAACTGTTTTTT.

This chain joins TRBV5-1 and TRBJ2-2, with D unclear. CDR1 SGHRS and CDR2 YFSETQ come from the germline V gene. V was clipped by 2 bases and J by 2 bases, with 7 bases between them. CDR3 size: 14 residues. CDR3 DNA: TGCGCCAGCAGCTTAGATGCAAACACCGGGGAGCTGTTTTTT. Translation gives CASSLDANTGELFF.

The V gene is TRBV18, the J gene TRBJ2-7; no definite D call. There are 16 residues in the CDR3. The germline gives CDR1 KGHSH, CDR2 LQKENI. Trimming removed 3 bases from V and 3 bases from J, with 18 bases in between. CDR3 loop: CASSPTLKEAFYEQYF. The CDR3 DNA reads as TGTGCCAGCTCACCTACACTTAAAGAGGCGTTCTACGAGCAGTACTTC.

A single count supports this clone. The rearrangement joins TRBV13 to TRBJ2-3; TRBD2 might be the D (5 bases). The CDR3 contains 13 residues. Trimming removed 5 bases from V and 5 bases from J, with 11 bases in between. Germline V gene lookup returns CDR1 PRHDT and CDR2 FYEKMQ (reference sequence). The CDR3 DNA sequence: TGTGCCAGCAGCCCCTCCCGGGAAGATACGCAGTATTTT. It yields the protein CASSPSREDTQYF.